This T cell receptor (beta chain) is from a study of T cell changes during pregnancy in multiple sclerosis. The assay was immunoSEQ multiplex PCR, and TCRdb's table has in-frame clones only and misses some. The table shows 30,000 to 45,000 clones, with 85% to 95% occurring only once. V lost 2 bases, J lost 5 bases, and 3 bases stayed unmatched. The V gene's germline CDR1 is KGHSH and CDR2 LQKENI. The length of the CDR3 is 15 residues. Material: peripheral blood, obtained before pregnancy. The J gene is TRBJ2-1, the V gene TRBV18, with 10 bases identical to TRBD1. The sequence came from a female donor with multiple sclerosis, enrolled in a pregnancy study. CDR3 bases: TGTGCCAGCTCACCAGGAGACAGGGGGCACAATGAGCAGTTCTTC. This sequence encodes CASSPGDRGHNEQFF.